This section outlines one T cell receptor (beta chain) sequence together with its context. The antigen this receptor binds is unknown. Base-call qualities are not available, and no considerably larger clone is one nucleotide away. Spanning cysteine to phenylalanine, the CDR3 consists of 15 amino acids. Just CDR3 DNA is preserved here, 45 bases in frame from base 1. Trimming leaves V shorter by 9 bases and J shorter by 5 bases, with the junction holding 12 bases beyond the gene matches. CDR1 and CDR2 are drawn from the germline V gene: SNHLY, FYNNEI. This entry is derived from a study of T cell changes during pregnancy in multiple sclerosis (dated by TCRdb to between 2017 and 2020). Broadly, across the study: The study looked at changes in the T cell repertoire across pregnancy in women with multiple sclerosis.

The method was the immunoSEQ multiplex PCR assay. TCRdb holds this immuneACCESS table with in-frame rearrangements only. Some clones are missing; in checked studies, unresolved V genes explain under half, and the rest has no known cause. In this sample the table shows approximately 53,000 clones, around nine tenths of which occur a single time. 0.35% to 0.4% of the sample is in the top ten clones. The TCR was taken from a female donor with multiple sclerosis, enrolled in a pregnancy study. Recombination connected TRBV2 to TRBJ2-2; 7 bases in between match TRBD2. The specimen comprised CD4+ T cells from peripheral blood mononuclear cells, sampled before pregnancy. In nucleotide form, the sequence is TGTGCCAGTGGGGAGGGCCATATTTCAACCGGGGAGCTGTTTTTT. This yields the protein CASGEGHISTGELFF.